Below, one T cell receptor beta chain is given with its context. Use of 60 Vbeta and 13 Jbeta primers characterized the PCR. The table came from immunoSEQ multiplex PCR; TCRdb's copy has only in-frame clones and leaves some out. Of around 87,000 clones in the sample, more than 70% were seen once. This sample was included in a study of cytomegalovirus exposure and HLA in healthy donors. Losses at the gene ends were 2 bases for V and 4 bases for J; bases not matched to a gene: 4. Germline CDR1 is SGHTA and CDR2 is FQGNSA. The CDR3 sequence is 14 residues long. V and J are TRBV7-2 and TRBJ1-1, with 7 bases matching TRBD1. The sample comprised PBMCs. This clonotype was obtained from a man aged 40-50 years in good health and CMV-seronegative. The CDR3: CASSLLQGFTEAFF. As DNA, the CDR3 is TGTGCCAGCAGCTTATTACAGGGGTTCACTGAAGCTTTCTTT. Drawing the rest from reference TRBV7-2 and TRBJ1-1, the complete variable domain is GAGVSQSPSNKVTEKGKDVELRCDPISGHTALYWYRQSLGQGLEFLIYFQGNSAPDKSGLPSDRFSAERTGGSVSTLTIQRTQQEDSAVYLCASSLLQGFTEAFFGQGTRLTVV.